Below are 6 T cell receptor beta chains sequenced from a single sample in a study of control samples from healthy donors and cancer patients. Assay used: immunoSEQ multiplex PCR; TCRdb lists only in-frame clones, some missing. This table holds about 160,000 clones, approximately 90% found once. The sequencing input was blood. The receptors originated from a man younger than 40 in good health.

This rearrangement joins TRBV24-1 to TRBJ2-1, with TRBD1 matching over 9 bases. Looked up from germline, CDR1 is KGHDR and CDR2 is SFDVKD. The V segment lost 4 bases and the J segment 10 bases; nucleotides outside the gene matches: 7. CDR3 length equals 14 residues. CDR3 amino acids: CATSDLTGGAEQFF. The CDR3 nucleotides are TGTGCCACCAGTGACCTAACAGGGGGCGCGGAGCAGTTCTTC.

This CDR3 reads CASTDYQETQYF. As DNA, the CDR3 is TGCGCCAGCACTGACTACCAAGAGACCCAGTACTTC. V gene TRBV5-1 combines with J gene TRBJ2-5; D is uncertain. V was clipped by 6 bases and J by 0 bases, with 6 bases between them. The CDR3 consists of 12 residues. CDR1 SGHRS and CDR2 YFSETQ come from the germline V gene. Combining the CDR3 with reference TRBV5-1 and TRBJ2-5 gives the whole variable domain KAGVTQTPRYLIKTRGQQVTLSCSPISGHRSVSWYQQTPGQGLQFLFEYFSETQRNKGNFPGRFSGRQFSNSRSEMNVSTLELGDSALYLCASTDYQETQYFGPGTRLLVL.

This chain connects TRBV3-1 (or the pseudogene TRBV3-2) to TRBJ2-1; D is ambiguous. The CDR3 runs to 13 residues. Trimming took 1 base from V and 6 from J, leaving 7 bases between them. Germline V gives CDR1 LGHDT, CDR2 YNNKEL (reference sequence). CDR3: CASSQGMSNEQFF. Written as DNA, the CDR3 is TGTGCCAGCAGCCAAGGTATGAGCAATGAGCAGTTCTTC.

The V gene is TRBV28, the J gene TRBJ2-4; TRBD2 might be the D (5 bases). Deletions cut 8 bases from V and 0 bases from J, with 14 bases between. This CDR3 contains 15 residues. From germline, CDR1 is MDHEN and CDR2 SYDVKM. CDR3 amino acids: CASGERSLAKNIQYF. Written as DNA, the CDR3 is TGTGCCAGCGGGGAGCGAAGTTTAGCCAAAAACATTCAGTACTTC.

This chain joins TRBV5-1 and TRBJ2-3; tentatively, D is TRBD1 (5 bases). Trimming stripped 0 bases from V and 5 bases from J, with 10 bases between. Germline CDR1 is SGHRS and CDR2 is YFSETQ. The CDR3 contains 14 residues. The CDR3 nucleotides read TGCGCCAGCAGCTTGGAACAGGTGGTAGATACGCAGTATTTT. Its protein is CASSLEQVVDTQYF.

In regard to this clone: The junction differs from germline at one of its ends, possibly a read error. The same CDR3 is also encoded by other DNA sequences in this sample. The V and J genes are TRBV5-8 and TRBJ1-5, with D perhaps TRBD1 (5 bases). Germline V gene data show CDR1 as SGHTS and CDR2 as YDEGEE. The CDR3 is 17 residues long. CDR3 in amino acids: CASSLHGIWGGSQPQHF. The CDR3 bases are TGCGCCAGCAGCTTGCATGGTATATGGGGCGGTAGTCAGCCCCAGCATTTT. Supplemented by reference TRBV5-8 and TRBJ1-5, the full variable domain reads EAGVTQSPTHLIKTRGQQATLRCSPISGHTSVYWYQQALGLGLQFLLWYDEGEERNRGNFPPRFSGRQFPNYSSELNVNALELEDSALYLCASSLHGIWGGSQPQHFGDGTRLSIL.